This T cell receptor (beta chain) originates from a study of OX40 agonist ivuxolimab in advanced cancers. Study-level information: Partial responses occurred in Three dose-escalation patients, one with hepatocellular carcinoma and two with cutaneous melanoma. General study findings and limits: At 0.1 to 3.0 mg/kg and by week 6, CD4+ and CD8+ T cells in the blood had expanded clonally. Partial responders treated at 0.1-3.0 mg/kg exhibited clonal expansion among the lowest measured.

With regard to this clone: The antigen remains unidentified.

Assay: immunoSEQ multiplex PCR; the TCRdb copy retains only in-frame clones and omits some. The table has 84,000 or so clones, around four fifths seen once. Trimming cost V 4 bases and J 5 bases, with 17 bases left between them. Germline V gives CDR1 SSHAT, CDR2 FNYEAQ (reference sequence). CDR3 length equals 15 residues. The chain joins TRBV7-7 to TRBJ1-1, with a weak D call TRBD1 (6 bases). The sample consisted of CD4+ or CD8+ T cells sorted from blood, taken in a trial of the OX40 agonist ivuxolimab. The origin of this receptor is an adult with an advanced solid tumor such as melanoma, head and neck, liver or kidney cancer. CDR3 DNA sequence: TGTGCCAGCAGCTCTTACAGGGACCCGGGAACTGAAGCTTTCTTT. It encodes CASSSYRDPGTEAFF.